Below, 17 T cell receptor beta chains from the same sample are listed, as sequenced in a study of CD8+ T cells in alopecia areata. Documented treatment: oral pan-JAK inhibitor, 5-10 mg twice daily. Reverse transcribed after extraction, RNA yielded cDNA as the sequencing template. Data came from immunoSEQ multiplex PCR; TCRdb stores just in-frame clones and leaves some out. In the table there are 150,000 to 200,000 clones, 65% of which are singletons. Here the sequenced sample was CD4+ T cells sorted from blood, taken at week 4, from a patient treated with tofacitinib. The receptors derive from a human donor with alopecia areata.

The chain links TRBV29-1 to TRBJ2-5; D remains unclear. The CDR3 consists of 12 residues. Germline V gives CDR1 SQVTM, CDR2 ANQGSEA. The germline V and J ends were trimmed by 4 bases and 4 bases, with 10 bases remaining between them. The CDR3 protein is CSVGGRVETQYF. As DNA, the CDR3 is TGCAGCGTTGGTGGCAGAGTAGAGACCCAGTACTTC.

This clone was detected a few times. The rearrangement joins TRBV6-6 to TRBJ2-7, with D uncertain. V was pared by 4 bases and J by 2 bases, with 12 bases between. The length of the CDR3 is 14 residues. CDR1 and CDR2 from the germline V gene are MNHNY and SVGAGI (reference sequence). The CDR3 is CASSSGRSPYEQYF. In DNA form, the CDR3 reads TGTGCCAGCAGTTCAGGTCGGTCCCCCTACGAGCAGTACTTC.

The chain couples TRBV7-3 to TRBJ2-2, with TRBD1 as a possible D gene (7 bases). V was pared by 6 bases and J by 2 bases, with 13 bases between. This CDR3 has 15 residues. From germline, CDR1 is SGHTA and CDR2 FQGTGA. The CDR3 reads CASRRGTANTGELFF. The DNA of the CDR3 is TGTGCCAGCAGACGCGGGACAGCAAACACCGGGGAGCTGTTTTTT.

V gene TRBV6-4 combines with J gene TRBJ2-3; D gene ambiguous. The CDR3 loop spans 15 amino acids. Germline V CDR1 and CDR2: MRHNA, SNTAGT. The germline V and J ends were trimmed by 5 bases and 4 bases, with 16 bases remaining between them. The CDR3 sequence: CASSTGPSPSDTQYF. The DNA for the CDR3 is TGTGCCAGCAGTACCGGGCCCTCACCCTCAGATACGCAGTATTTT.

CDR3 residues: CASSSNRALNSPLHF. CDR3 DNA: TGCGCCAGCAGCTCAAACAGGGCGCTTAATTCACCCCTCCACTTT. This chain uses TRBV5-1 with TRBJ1-6, with D possibly matching TRBD1 (6 bases). This CDR3 has 15 residues. V lost 3 bases and J 6 bases, leaving 13 bases between the germline ends. Germline loops: CDR1 SGHRS, CDR2 YFSETQ.

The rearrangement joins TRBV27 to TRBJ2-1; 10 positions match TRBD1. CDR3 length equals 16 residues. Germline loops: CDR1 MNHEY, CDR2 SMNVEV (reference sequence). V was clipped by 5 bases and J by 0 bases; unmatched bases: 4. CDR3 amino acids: CASSAGQGSSYNEQFF. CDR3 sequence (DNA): TGTGCCAGCAGTGCGGGACAGGGGAGCTCCTACAATGAGCAGTTCTTC.

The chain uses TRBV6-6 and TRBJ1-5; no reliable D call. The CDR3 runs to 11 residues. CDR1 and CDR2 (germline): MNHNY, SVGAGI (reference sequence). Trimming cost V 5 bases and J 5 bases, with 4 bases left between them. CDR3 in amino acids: CASSVDQPQHF. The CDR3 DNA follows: TGTGCCAGCAGTGTGGATCAGCCCCAGCATTTT.

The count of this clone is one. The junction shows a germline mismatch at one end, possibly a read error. The CDR3 here is CASSLRRTHEKLFF. CDR3 nucleotide sequence: TGTGCCAGCAGCTTAAGGAGAACTCATGAAAAACTGTTTTTT. The chain employs TRBV7-2 and TRBJ1-4; D gene unclear. The length of the CDR3 is 14 residues. Per the germline V gene, CDR1 is SGHTA and CDR2 is FQGNSA.

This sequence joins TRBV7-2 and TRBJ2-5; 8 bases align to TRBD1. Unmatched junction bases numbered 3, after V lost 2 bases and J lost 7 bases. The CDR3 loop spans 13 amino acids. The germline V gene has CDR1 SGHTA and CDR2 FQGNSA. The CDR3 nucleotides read TGTGCCAGCAGCTTACGGACAGGGCGGACCCAGTACTTC. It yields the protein CASSLRTGRTQYF.

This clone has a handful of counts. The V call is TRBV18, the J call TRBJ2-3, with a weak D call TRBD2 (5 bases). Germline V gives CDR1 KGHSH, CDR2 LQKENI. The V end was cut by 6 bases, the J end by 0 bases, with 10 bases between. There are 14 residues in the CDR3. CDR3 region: CASSQPGSTDTQYF. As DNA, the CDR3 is TGTGCCAGCTCGCAACCGGGGAGCACAGATACGCAGTATTTT.

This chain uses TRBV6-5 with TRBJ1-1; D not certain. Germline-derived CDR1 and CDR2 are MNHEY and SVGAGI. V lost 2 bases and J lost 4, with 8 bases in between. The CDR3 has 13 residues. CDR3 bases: TGTGCCAGCAGTTACCGACAAGGCACTGAAGCTTTCTTT. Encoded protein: CASSYRQGTEAFF.

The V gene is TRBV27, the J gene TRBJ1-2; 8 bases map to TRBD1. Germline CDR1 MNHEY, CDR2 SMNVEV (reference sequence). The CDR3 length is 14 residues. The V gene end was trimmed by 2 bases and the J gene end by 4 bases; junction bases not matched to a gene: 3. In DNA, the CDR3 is TGTGCCAGCAGTTTAGGACAGGGTGTCTATGGCTACACCTTC. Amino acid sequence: CASSLGQGVYGYTF.

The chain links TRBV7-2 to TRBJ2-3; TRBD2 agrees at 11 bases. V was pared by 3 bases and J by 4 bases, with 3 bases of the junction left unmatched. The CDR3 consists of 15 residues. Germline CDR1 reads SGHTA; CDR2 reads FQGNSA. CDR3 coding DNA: TGTGCCAGCAGCTTGACTAGCGGGGCGGCAGATACGCAGTATTTT. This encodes CASSLTSGAADTQYF.

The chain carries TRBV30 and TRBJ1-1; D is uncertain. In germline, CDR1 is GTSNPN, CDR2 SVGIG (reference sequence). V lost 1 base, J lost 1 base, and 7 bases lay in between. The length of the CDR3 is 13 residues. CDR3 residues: CAWSGRTNTEAFF. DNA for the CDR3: TGTGCCTGGAGTGGACGGACGAACACTGAAGCTTTCTTT.

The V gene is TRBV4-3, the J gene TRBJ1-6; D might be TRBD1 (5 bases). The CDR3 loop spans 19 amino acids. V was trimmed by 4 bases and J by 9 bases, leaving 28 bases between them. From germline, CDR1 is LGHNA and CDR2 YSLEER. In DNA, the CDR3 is TGCGCCAGCAGCCTTCACGCTCTTCTGAGACAGAACCTCGGTTCACCCCTCCACTTT. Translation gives CASSLHALLRQNLGSPLHF.

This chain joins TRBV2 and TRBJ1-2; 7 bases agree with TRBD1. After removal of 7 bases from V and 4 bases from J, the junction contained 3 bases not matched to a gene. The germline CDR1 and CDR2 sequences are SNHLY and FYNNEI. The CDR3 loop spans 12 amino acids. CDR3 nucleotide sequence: TGTGCCAGCATGGGACAGCGCTATGGCTACACCTTC. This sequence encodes CASMGQRYGYTF.

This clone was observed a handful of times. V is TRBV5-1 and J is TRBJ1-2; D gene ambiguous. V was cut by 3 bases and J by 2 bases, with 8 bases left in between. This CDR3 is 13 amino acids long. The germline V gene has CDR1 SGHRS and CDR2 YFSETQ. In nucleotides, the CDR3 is TGCGCCAGCAGCTCGGACGGCAACTATGGCTACACCTTC. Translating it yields CASSSDGNYGYTF. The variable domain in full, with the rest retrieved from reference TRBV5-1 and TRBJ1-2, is KAGVTQTPRYLIKTRGQQVTLSCSPISGHRSVSWYQQTPGQGLQFLFEYFSETQRNKGNFPGRFSGRQFSNSRSEMNVSTLELGDSALYLCASSSDGNYGYTFGSGTRLTVV.